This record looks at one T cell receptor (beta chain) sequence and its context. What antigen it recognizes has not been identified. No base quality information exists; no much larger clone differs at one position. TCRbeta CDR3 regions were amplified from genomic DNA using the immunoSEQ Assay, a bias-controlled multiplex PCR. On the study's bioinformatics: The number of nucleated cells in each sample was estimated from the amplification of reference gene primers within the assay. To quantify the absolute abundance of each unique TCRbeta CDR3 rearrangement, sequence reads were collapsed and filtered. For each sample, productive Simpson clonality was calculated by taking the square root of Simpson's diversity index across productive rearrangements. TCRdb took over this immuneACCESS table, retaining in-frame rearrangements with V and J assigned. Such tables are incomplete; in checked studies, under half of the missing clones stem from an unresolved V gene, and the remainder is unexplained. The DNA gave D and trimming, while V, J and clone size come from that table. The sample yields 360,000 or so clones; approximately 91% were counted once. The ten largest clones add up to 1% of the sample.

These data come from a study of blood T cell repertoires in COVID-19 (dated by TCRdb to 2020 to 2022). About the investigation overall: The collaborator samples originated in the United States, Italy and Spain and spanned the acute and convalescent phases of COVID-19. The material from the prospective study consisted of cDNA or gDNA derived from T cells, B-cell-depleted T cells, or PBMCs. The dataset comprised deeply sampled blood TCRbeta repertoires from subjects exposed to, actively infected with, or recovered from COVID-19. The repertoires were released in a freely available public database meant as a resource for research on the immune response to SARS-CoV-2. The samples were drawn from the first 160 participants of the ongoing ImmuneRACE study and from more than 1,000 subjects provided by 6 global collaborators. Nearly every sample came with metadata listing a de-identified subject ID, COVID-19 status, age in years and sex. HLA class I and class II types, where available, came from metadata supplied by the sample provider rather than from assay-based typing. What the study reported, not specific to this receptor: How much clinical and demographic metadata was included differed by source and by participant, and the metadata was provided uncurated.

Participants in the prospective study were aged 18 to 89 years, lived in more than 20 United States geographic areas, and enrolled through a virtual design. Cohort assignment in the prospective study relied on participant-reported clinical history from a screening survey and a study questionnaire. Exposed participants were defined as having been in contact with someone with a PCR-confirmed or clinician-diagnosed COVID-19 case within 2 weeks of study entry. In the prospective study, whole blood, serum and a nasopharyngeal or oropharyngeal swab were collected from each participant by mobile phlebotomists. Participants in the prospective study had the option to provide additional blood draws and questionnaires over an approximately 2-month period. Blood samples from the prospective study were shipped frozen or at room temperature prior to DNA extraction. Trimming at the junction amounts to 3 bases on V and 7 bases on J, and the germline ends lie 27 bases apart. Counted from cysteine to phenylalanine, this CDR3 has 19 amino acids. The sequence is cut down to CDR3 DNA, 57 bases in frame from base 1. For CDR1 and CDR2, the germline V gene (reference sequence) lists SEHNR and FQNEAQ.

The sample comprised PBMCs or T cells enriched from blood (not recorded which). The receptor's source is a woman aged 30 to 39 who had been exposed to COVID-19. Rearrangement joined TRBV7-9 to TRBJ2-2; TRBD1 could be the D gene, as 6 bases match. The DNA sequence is TGTGCCAGCAGCTTTACCTTGACAGGTGTATTGGCCGGAGGCGGGGAGCTGTTTTTT. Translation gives CASSFTLTGVLAGGGELFF.